The 17 T cell receptor beta chains reported below all come from one sample, sequenced in a study of blood T cell repertoires in COVID-19. Only in-frame clones appear in the TCRdb table, and some are missing; sequencing was by immunoSEQ multiplex PCR. Of some 38,000 clones listed, about 85% are singletons. Sequencing used peripheral blood. All receptors come from a man between 60 and 75 years old with active or convalescent COVID-19.

The chain uses TRBV6-2 or TRBV6-3 and TRBJ1-5, with 8 bases that match TRBD1. The length of the CDR3 is 19 residues. With V trimmed by 2 bases and J by 0 bases, 12 bases remained unmatched. Per germline, CDR1 MNHEY and CDR2 SVGEGT. The DNA of the CDR3 is TGTGCCAGCAGTTACCCCCCCAGGGGGCCCTTTTATAGCAATCAGCCCCAGCATTTT. Encoded protein: CASSYPPRGPFYSNQPQHF.

The CDR3 sequence: CASSSRLIDAEAFF. The CDR3 DNA follows: TGTGCCAGCAGTTCGCGGTTGATCGACGCTGAAGCTTTCTTT. The J gene is TRBJ1-1, the V gene TRBV27; no reliable D call. Trimming pared 4 bases from V and 6 bases from J, leaving 15 bases between. Germline CDR1 reads MNHEY; CDR2 reads SMNVEV (reference sequence). The CDR3 covers 14 residues.

The chain employs TRBV4-2 and TRBJ2-3; TRBD2 matches 14 bases. The CDR3 consists of 16 residues. The V gene end was trimmed by 5 bases and the J gene end by 4 bases; junction bases not matched to a gene: 5. Germline V lookup: CDR1 LGHNA, CDR2 YNFKEQ. CDR3 residues: CASSKQTSGGADTQYF. CDR3 nucleotides: TGTGCCAGCAGCAAACAGACTAGCGGGGGGGCAGATACGCAGTATTTT.

In DNA, the CDR3 is TGTGCCAGTAGTATCTCGAGCGGGGTAATATCTGATACGCAGTATTTT. Translating it yields CASSISSGVISDTQYF. The rearrangement joins TRBV19 to TRBJ2-3; 7 nucleotides agree with TRBD2. Germline V gene sequence: CDR1 LNHDA, CDR2 SQIVND (reference sequence). The length of the CDR3 is 16 residues. The V and J ends lost 3 bases and 6 bases, in that order; junction bases with no gene match: 12.

J is TRBJ1-2 and V is TRBV4-1, with a tentative D call TRBD1 (5 bases). Trimming removed 0 bases from V and 3 bases from J, with 11 bases in between. The length of the CDR3 is 15 residues. CDR1 and CDR2 (germline): MGHRA, YSYEKL. CDR3 residues: CASSQDQGLDYGYTF. The DNA for the CDR3 is TGCGCCAGCAGCCAAGACCAGGGTTTAGACTATGGCTACACCTTC.

The rearrangement uses TRBV19 and TRBJ1-4; D is ambiguous. Trimming removed 5 bases from V and 0 bases from J, with 7 bases in between. Germline-derived CDR1 and CDR2 are LNHDA and SQIVND (reference sequence). The CDR3 is 14 amino acids. Here the CDR3 DNA reads TGTGCCAGTAGTCACGGAGCAACTAATGAAAAACTGTTTTTT. This encodes CASSHGATNEKLFF.

The V gene is TRBV3-1 (or the pseudogene TRBV3-2), the J gene TRBJ2-5, with D tentatively TRBD1 (5 bases). Trimming shortened V by 2 bases and J by 0 bases, and 10 bases separated the two germline ends. CDR3 size: 15 residues. CDR1 LGHDT and CDR2 YNNKEL come from the germline V gene (reference sequence). This chain's CDR3 is CASSQNYRNQETQYF. In DNA form, the CDR3 reads TGTGCCAGCAGCCAAAATTACAGGAACCAAGAGACCCAGTACTTC.

This chain links TRBV7-2 with TRBJ1-2, with D perhaps matching TRBD1 (6 bases). This CDR3 spans 14 amino acids. Trimming removed 5 bases at V and 4 bases at J, with 14 bases between. Germline V gives CDR1 SGHTA, CDR2 FQGNSA. The CDR3 spells CASSITGNGYGYTF. The DNA for the CDR3 is TGTGCCAGCAGCATAACAGGGAACGGCTATGGCTACACCTTC.

The CDR3 reads CASSPVMNTEAFF. In nucleotides, the CDR3 is TGTGCCAGCTCACCAGTTATGAACACTGAAGCTTTCTTT. The J gene is TRBJ1-1, the V gene TRBV18, with D unclear. This CDR3 region has 13 residues. Trimming took 2 bases from V and 0 from J, leaving 4 bases between them. CDR1 and CDR2 (germline): KGHSH, LQKENI.

V is TRBV11-2 and J is TRBJ2-1; no clear D gene. CDR1 is SGHAT and CDR2 is FQNNGV in the germline V gene. V lost 0 bases and J 1 base, leaving 7 bases between the germline ends. The CDR3 has 15 amino acids. CDR3 DNA: TGTGCCAGCAGCTTAGAAGCGTATTCCTACAATGAGCAGTTCTTC. Protein: CASSLEAYSYNEQFF.

The chain recombines TRBV28 with TRBJ1-6, with D possibly TRBD1 on 6 matching bases. The length of the CDR3 is 17 residues. The germline CDR1 and CDR2 sequences are MDHEN and SYDVKM. Between the trimmed V and J ends, which lost 5 bases and 6 bases, there was a span of 20 bases. The CDR3, as DNA: TGTGCCAGCAGTCTGGACTTCAGTGGGACATTTAATTCACCCCTCCACTTT. Its protein is CASSLDFSGTFNSPLHF. Variable domain in full (rest from reference TRBV28 and TRBJ1-6): DVKVTQSSRYLVKRTGEKVFLECVQDMDHENMFWYRQDPGLGLRLIYFSYDVKMKEKGDIPEGYSVSREKKERFSLILESASTNQTSMYLCASSLDFSGTFNSPLHFGNGTRLTVT.

This clone was seen more than once but under ten times. This rearrangement joins TRBV12-3 or TRBV12-4 to TRBJ2-2; D remains ambiguous. Between the trimmed V and J ends, which lost 7 bases and 1 base, there was a span of 4 bases. This CDR3 region has 12 residues. The CDR3 DNA reads TGTGCCAGCACCCGGAACACCGGGGAGCTGTTTTTT. It encodes CASTRNTGELFF.

This clone has only one observation. V and J are TRBV5-5 and TRBJ2-5; TRBD2 matches 8 bases. V dropped 4 bases and J dropped 5; count of bases not matched to a gene: 13. In germline, CDR1 is SGHKS, CDR2 YYEKEE (reference sequence). There are 16 residues in the CDR3. The chain's CDR3 is CASSIGTSPTLETQYF. CDR3 DNA sequence: TGTGCCAGCAGCATTGGGACTAGTCCGACCCTGGAGACCCAGTACTTC.

The chain employs TRBV9 and TRBJ2-7; D may be TRBD1 (6 bases). The V end lost 3 bases, the J end lost 2 bases, and 15 bases lay between the germline ends. This CDR3 has 15 amino acids. CDR1 and CDR2 from the germline V gene are SGDLS and YYNGEE. CDR3 loop: CASSAHRAETYEQYV. CDR3 sequence (DNA): TGTGCCAGCAGCGCACACAGGGCCGAAACCTACGAGCAGTACGTC.

The chain joins TRBV5-4 to TRBJ2-1; TRBD2 is a possible D gene (5 bases). Germline V CDR1 and CDR2: SGHNT, YYREEE (reference sequence). The V end lost 0 bases, the J end lost 0 bases, and 13 bases lay between the germline ends. The CDR3 has 17 residues. The CDR3 loop is CASSLASGVPSYNEQFF. The CDR3, as DNA: TGTGCCAGCAGCTTGGCCAGCGGCGTCCCCTCCTACAATGAGCAGTTCTTC.

V is TRBV5-1 and J is TRBJ2-3, with D maybe TRBD2 (5 bases). CDR1 is SGHRS and CDR2 is YFSETQ in the germline V gene. Trimming removed 4 bases at V and 5 bases at J, with 11 bases between. The CDR3 loop spans 13 amino acids. CDR3 sequence reads: CASSERRGDTQYF. The CDR3 DNA reads TGCGCCAGCAGCGAGCGACGGGGAGATACGCAGTATTTT.

The chain recombines TRBV5-4 with TRBJ2-7; D uncertain. Germline V gene lookup returns CDR1 SGHNT and CDR2 YYREEE (reference sequence). Trimming took off 2 bases at V and 5 bases at J, with 8 bases between the two ends. The CDR3 sequence is 12 residues long. CDR3 amino acids: CASSLCEDEQYV. As DNA, the CDR3 is TGTGCCAGCAGCTTATGCGAGGACGAGCAGTACGTC.